The 2 T cell receptor beta chains below come from one sample, sequenced in a study of radiation and T cells in renal cell carcinoma. Assay: immunoSEQ multiplex PCR; the TCRdb copy retains only in-frame clones and omits some. This table holds 150,000 or so clones, approximately 88% found once. Noted time point: blood 2 weeks post-SBRT. The treatment was: 15 Gy SBRT to primary tumor, nephrectomy 4 weeks later. Sequencing used blood, obtained from a patient whose treatment included radiotherapy and nephrectomy. The receptor source for this set is a woman aged 45-65 years with renal cell carcinoma.

The rearrangement joins TRBV5-1 to TRBJ2-5; D remains unclear. Germline assignment: CDR1 SGHRS and CDR2 YFSETQ. V was clipped by 2 bases and J by 0 bases, with 2 bases between them. The CDR3 loop spans 12 amino acids. The CDR3 sequence: CASSFNQETQYF. The CDR3 DNA is TGCGCCAGCAGCTTCAACCAAGAGACCCAGTACTTC.

The J gene is TRBJ2-5, the V gene TRBV4-3; D ambiguous. Trimming shortened V by 0 bases and J by 5 bases, and 4 bases separated the two germline ends. There are 12 residues in the CDR3. Germline assignment: CDR1 LGHNA and CDR2 YSLEER. CDR3 protein: CASSQDRETQYF. CDR3 in DNA: TGCGCCAGCAGCCAAGATAGGGAGACCCAGTACTTC.